These 10 T cell receptor beta chains came from one sample sequenced in a study of blood T cell repertoires in COVID-19. Clones were sequenced by immunoSEQ multiplex PCR, and TCRdb holds only the in-frame ones, with some missing. Found here are roughly 170,000 clones, approximately 85% of them singletons; the top ten hold roughly 1.1%. The sequenced sample consisted of peripheral blood. These receptors were taken from a man aged 55 to 69 who had recovered from COVID-19.

This rearrangement joins TRBV5-8 to TRBJ2-5, with TRBD1 as a possible D gene (6 bases). This CDR3 has 14 amino acids. Germline V gene lookup returns CDR1 SGHTS and CDR2 YDEGEE. V lost 4 bases, J lost 5 bases, and 15 bases lay in between. The CDR3 DNA reads as TGTGCCAGCAGCCACGCTTCAGGGGAGGAGACCCAGTACTTC. This codes for CASSHASGEETQYF.

The rearrangement links TRBV11-3 to TRBJ2-3; TRBD2 matches at 8 bases. This CDR3 is 14 amino acids long. V was pared by 5 bases and J by 6 bases, with 7 bases of the junction left unmatched. Per the germline V gene, CDR1 is SGHNT and CDR2 is YENEEA. CDR3 in DNA: TGTGCCAGCAGCCGAGGACTAGCCGGGGATACGCAGTATTTT. Protein: CASSRGLAGDTQYF.

The genes are TRBV24-1 and TRBJ2-1; unclear D gene. V was trimmed by 9 bases and J by 0 bases, leaving 14 bases between them. The CDR3 is 15 residues long. Germline V lookup: CDR1 KGHDR, CDR2 SFDVKD. For the CDR3, the DNA is TGTGCCACCTCCGAGAGTGAGTTCTCCTACAATGAGCAGTTCTTC. Its translation: CATSESEFSYNEQFF.

V is TRBV7-2 and J is TRBJ2-7, with 10 bases aligning to TRBD1. The V gene end was trimmed by 3 bases and the J gene end by 2 bases; junction bases not matched to a gene: 1. The CDR3 consists of 14 residues. Germline V gives CDR1 SGHTA, CDR2 FQGNSA. The CDR3 sequence is CASSFGTGAYEQYF. CDR3 in DNA: TGTGCCAGCAGCTTCGGGACAGGGGCCTACGAGCAGTACTTC.

This clone has only one observation. The chain recombines TRBV24-1 with TRBJ2-5; the D gene is possibly TRBD1 (6 bases). This CDR3 is 13 amino acids long. Trimming removed 7 bases from V and 1 base from J, with 9 bases in between. Germline V CDR1 and CDR2: KGHDR, SFDVKD. The CDR3 sequence is CATRPDSQETQYF. The CDR3 DNA reads TGTGCCACCAGACCGGACAGCCAAGAGACCCAGTACTTC.

J is TRBJ1-2 and V is TRBV15; 9 nucleotides line up with TRBD1. CDR3 length: 17 amino acids. After removal of 0 bases from V and 8 bases from J, the junction contained 13 bases not matched to a gene. Germline V gene data show CDR1 as LNHNV and CDR2 as YYDKDF (reference sequence). The CDR3 loop reads CATSRDPGTGSARGYTF. The DNA of the CDR3 is TGTGCCACCAGCAGAGACCCCGGGACAGGGTCGGCTCGCGGCTACACCTTC.

The V and J genes are TRBV6-5 and TRBJ1-2; TRBD1 aligns across 8 bases. Germline CDR1 MNHEY, CDR2 SVGAGI. V was clipped by 4 bases and J by 7 bases; unmatched bases: 5. The CDR3 covers 13 residues. Written as DNA, the CDR3 is TGTGCCAGCAGTTCGCAGGGGGCGGCTGGCTACACCTTC. It yields the protein CASSSQGAAGYTF.

J is TRBJ1-6 and V is TRBV9; no clear D. This CDR3 spans 16 amino acids. Germline V CDR1 and CDR2: SGDLS, YYNGEE. The V and J ends lost 0 bases and 12 bases respectively, with 19 bases between them. The CDR3 sequence: CASSVVAEPHLGPLHF. DNA of the CDR3: TGTGCCAGCAGCGTAGTGGCGGAGCCTCATTTGGGACCCCTCCACTTT.

The chain carries TRBV9 and TRBJ2-3, with a tentative D call TRBD1 (6 bases). CDR1 is SGDLS, CDR2 YYNGEE, per germline. Trimming took off 0 bases at V and 2 bases at J, with 13 bases between the two ends. The CDR3 has 16 residues. The CDR3 nucleotides are TGTGCCAGCAGCGTAGGAGTCAGGGGACCCACAGATACGCAGTATTTT. Its translation: CASSVGVRGPTDTQYF. Drawing the rest from reference TRBV9 and TRBJ2-3, the complete variable domain is DSGVTQTPKHLITATGQRVTLRCSPRSGDLSVYWYQQSLDQGLQFLIQYYNGEERAKGNILERFSAQQFPDLHSELNLSSLELGDSALYFCASSVGVRGPTDTQYFGPGTRLTVL.

This clone was recorded only once. The DNA of the CDR3 is TGTGCCAGCAGCACGGAGACCTACAATGAGCAGTTCTTC. It yields the protein CASSTETYNEQFF. This chain links TRBV9 with TRBJ2-1; D unresolved. Germline loops: CDR1 SGDLS, CDR2 YYNGEE. Trimming shortened V by 4 bases and J by 2 bases, and 7 bases separated the two germline ends. The CDR3 is made up of 13 amino acids.